These 25 T cell receptor beta chains share one sample of origin, sequenced in a study of T cell responses to AZD1222 COVID-19 vaccine. Repertoires were generated with immunoSEQ multiplex PCR, while TCRdb's copy carries only in-frame clones and drops some. The sample lists about 110,000 clones, 90% occurring once. Sequenced material: peripheral blood, taken 28 days after the second AZD1222 dose. The receptor set was obtained from an adult who received the AZD1222 COVID-19 vaccine.

This chain connects TRBV19 to TRBJ2-1; maybe TRBD1 (5 bases). Deletions cut 5 bases from V and 6 bases from J, with 11 bases between. The CDR3 totals 13 residues. The germline CDR1 and CDR2 sequences are LNHDA and SQIVND (reference sequence). CDR3 loop: CASSSTGSNEQFF. The CDR3, as DNA: TGTGCCAGTAGTTCTACAGGTAGCAATGAGCAGTTCTTC.

The gene calls are TRBV18 and TRBJ2-7; tentatively, D is TRBD2 (6 bases). V was trimmed by 5 bases and J by 3 bases, leaving 11 bases between them. This CDR3 is 13 amino acids long. Germline V lookup: CDR1 KGHSH, CDR2 LQKENI. The CDR3 is CASSSLGSYEQYF. The CDR3 DNA follows: TGTGCCAGCTCATCCCTCGGGAGCTACGAGCAGTACTTC.

V and J are TRBV10-3 and TRBJ2-2, with a possible D match to TRBD2 (5 bases). V was pared by 9 bases and J by 5 bases, with 10 bases between. The germline V gene encodes CDR1 ENHRY and CDR2 SYGVKD. The CDR3 has 12 amino acids. CDR3 protein: CAMYGGTGELFF. CDR3 DNA: TGTGCCATGTATGGCGGGACCGGGGAGCTGTTTTTT.

This rearrangement joins TRBV3-1 (or the pseudogene TRBV3-2) to TRBJ2-3; 7 bases are shared with TRBD2. CDR3 size: 18 residues. Germline CDR1 LGHDT, CDR2 YNNKEL (reference sequence). J gave up 0 bases and V 0 bases, and 9 bases lay outside the gene matches. The CDR3 region has the DNA TGTGCCAGCAGCCAAGAACCGGGACTACCATTTAGCACAGATACGCAGTATTTT. It yields the protein CASSQEPGLPFSTDTQYF.

This chain connects TRBV6-4 to TRBJ2-5, with D perhaps TRBD2 (6 bases). The CDR3 spans 15 residues. The V gene lost 3 bases and the J gene lost 2 bases, with 13 bases spanning the gap. Per germline, CDR1 MRHNA and CDR2 SNTAGT. CDR3 nucleotide sequence: TGTGCCAGCAGTGAAGAGGAGGGGCGGCAAGAGACCCAGTACTTC. Encoded protein: CASSEEEGRQETQYF.

The CDR3 protein is CASSIGLPYEQYF. CDR3 nucleotide sequence: TGTGCCAGTAGTATAGGGTTGCCCTACGAGCAGTACTTC. The gene calls are TRBV19 and TRBJ2-7; D gene uncertain. Germline V lookup: CDR1 LNHDA, CDR2 SQIVND (reference sequence). V was trimmed by 1 base and J by 2 bases, leaving 6 bases between them. The CDR3 runs to 13 residues.

CDR3: CAISEHGTGGRDEQFF. The CDR3 coding sequence is TGTGCCATCAGTGAACACGGGACAGGGGGCCGGGATGAGCAGTTCTTC. The chain recombines TRBV10-3 with TRBJ2-1, with TRBD1 identical over 12 bases. Germline CDR1 ENHRY, CDR2 SYGVKD. CDR3 length equals 16 residues. The J segment lost 8 bases and the V segment lost 3 bases, leaving 8 bases of the junction unmatched.

This chain joins TRBV5-4 and TRBJ1-1; D is perhaps TRBD1 (5 bases). This CDR3 is 14 amino acids long. In germline, CDR1 is SGHNT, CDR2 YYREEE (reference sequence). The V end lost 0 bases, the J end lost 6 bases, and 12 bases lay between the germline ends. The chain's CDR3 is CASSLAGGFPEAFF. CDR3 nucleotide sequence: TGTGCCAGCAGCTTGGCGGGGGGGTTTCCTGAAGCTTTCTTT. The entire variable domain, with the rest obtained from reference TRBV5-4 and TRBJ1-1, is as follows: ETGVTQSPTHLIKTRGQQVTLRCSSQSGHNTVSWYQQALGQGPQFIFQYYREEENGRGNFPPRFSGLQFPNYSSELNVNALELDDSALYLCASSLAGGFPEAFFGQGTRLTVV.

V is TRBV27 and J is TRBJ2-7; D unresolved. Trimming left V 3 bases short and J 2 bases short, with 20 bases between. Germline-derived CDR1 and CDR2 are MNHEY and SMNVEV (reference sequence). This CDR3 contains 17 residues. DNA of the CDR3: TGTGCCAGCAGTTTGAAAGGCAAGGACGAACTCCCCTACGAGCAGTACTTC. Amino acid sequence: CASSLKGKDELPYEQYF.

The chain couples TRBV6-2 or TRBV6-3 to TRBJ2-3; 15 nucleotides line up with TRBD2. CDR1 MNHEY and CDR2 SVGEGT come from the germline V gene. CDR3 length: 18 residues. J gave up 3 bases and V 2 bases, and 6 bases lay outside the gene matches. The CDR3 is CASSYPPGLAGGTDTQYF. In DNA, the CDR3 is TGTGCCAGCAGTTACCCTCCGGGACTAGCGGGGGGTACAGATACGCAGTATTTT.

The chain uses TRBV14 and TRBJ2-7, with TRBD2 as a possible D gene (5 bases). Deletions cut 1 base from V and 4 bases from J, with 5 bases between. CDR1 and CDR2 (germline): SGHDN, FVKESK. This CDR3 has 12 residues. The CDR3 is CASSQGRYEQYF. In nucleotides, the CDR3 is TGTGCCAGCAGCCAAGGGAGGTACGAGCAGTACTTC.

The J gene is TRBJ1-2, the V gene TRBV2; TRBD1 matches at 9 bases. This CDR3 contains 16 residues. From germline, CDR1 is SNHLY and CDR2 FYNNEI. The V segment lost 5 bases and the J segment 1 base; nucleotides outside the gene matches: 8. DNA of the CDR3: TGTGCCAGCAGTTTTGGACAGGGGAGACTTAACTATGGCTACACCTTC. Translation gives CASSFGQGRLNYGYTF.

For the CDR3, the DNA is TGTGCCAGCAGCTTTGGGGGAAGACGCGAAAAACTGTTTTTT. Translated: CASSFGGRREKLFF. The V and J genes are TRBV7-6 and TRBJ1-4, with TRBD1 as a possible D gene (5 bases). CDR3 length equals 14 residues. Trimming took 3 bases from V and 8 from J, leaving 13 bases between them. Germline lookup yields CDR1 SGHVS and CDR2 FNYEAQ.

This clone has a single count. V and J are TRBV6-2 or TRBV6-3 and TRBJ1-6; D gene unclear. Germline values: CDR1 MNHEY, CDR2 SVGEGT. The CDR3 covers 14 residues. V lost 2 bases to trimming and J lost 10 bases, with 12 bases between them. The CDR3 sequence: CASSYDGVWSPLHF. CDR3 bases: TGTGCCAGCAGTTACGATGGGGTATGGTCACCCCTCCACTTT.

This clone was observed once. This chain connects TRBV13 to TRBJ1-2; no firm D call. Per germline, CDR1 PRHDT and CDR2 FYEKMQ (reference sequence). This CDR3 has 13 amino acids. Trimming cost V 7 bases and J 9 bases, with 18 bases left between them. CDR3 sequence reads: CASTSAPVGSYTF. The CDR3 DNA reads as TGTGCCAGCACCTCGGCGCCGGTGGGAAGCTACACCTTC.

This chain uses TRBV7-9 with TRBJ2-7; 7 nucleotides agree with TRBD1. V shed 5 bases and J 7 bases; nucleotides not matched to a gene: 8. This CDR3 is built from 13 residues. The germline gives CDR1 SEHNR, CDR2 FQNEAQ (reference sequence). The CDR3: CASSPPTGWEQYF. In nucleotides, the CDR3 is TGTGCCAGCAGCCCGCCGACAGGGTGGGAGCAGTACTTC.

The chain links TRBV7-2 to TRBJ1-4, with 9 bases that match TRBD1. V dropped 5 bases and J dropped 8; count of bases not matched to a gene: 6. The CDR3 has 14 amino acids. Germline lookup yields CDR1 SGHTA and CDR2 FQGNSA. The CDR3 sequence: CASSKDRGGEKLFF. CDR3 DNA sequence: TGTGCCAGCAGCAAGGACAGGGGCGGAGAAAAACTGTTTTTT. Full variable domain (missing parts from reference TRBV7-2 and TRBJ1-4): GAGVSQSPSNKVTEKGKDVELRCDPISGHTALYWYRQSLGQGLEFLIYFQGNSAPDKSGLPSDRFSAERTGGSVSTLTIQRTQQEDSAVYLCASSKDRGGEKLFFGSGTQLSVL.

The chain couples TRBV11-3 to TRBJ2-3; no clear D gene. CDR1 and CDR2 (germline): SGHNT, YENEEA. The V gene lost 2 bases and the J gene lost 5 bases, with 17 bases spanning the gap. This CDR3 contains 16 residues. The CDR3 DNA reads as TGTGCCAGCAGCTTATGGTTAGCCCGTCTGAGAGATACGCAGTATTTT. Protein sequence: CASSLWLARLRDTQYF.

Of note for this clone: Relative to the germline gene, one junction end is altered; a read error may explain this. V usage is TRBV6-2 or TRBV6-3 and J usage is TRBJ2-7; 14 positions match TRBD2. The CDR3 covers 15 residues. The germline V gene encodes CDR1 MNHEY and CDR2 SVGEGT. The CDR3 is CASSQTSGGALFALF. CDR3 DNA: TGTGCCAGCAGTCAGACTAGCGGGGGGGCCTTGTTCGCTCTCTTC.

The J gene is TRBJ2-5, the V gene TRBV18; D possibly matches TRBD1 or TRBD2 (6 bases each). This CDR3 has 13 amino acids. Germline lookup yields CDR1 KGHSH and CDR2 LQKENI. Deletions cut 6 bases from V and 4 bases from J, with 12 bases between. CDR3 nucleotides: TGTGCCAGCTCCCGACAGGAGGGAGAGACCCAGTACTTC. The encoded protein is CASSRQEGETQYF.

This rearrangement joins TRBV21-1 to TRBJ2-4; the D call in the table, TRBD2, was not verified against the DNA. TRBV21-1 is classified as a pseudogene. The CDR3 length is 15 residues. The CDR3 sequence: CASSIRLAVKNIQYF. Written as DNA, the CDR3 is TGTGCCAGCAGCATCCGCTTAGCGGTCAAAAACATTCAGTACTTC.

This chain links TRBV27 with TRBJ1-5, with TRBD1 matching 9 bases. V gave up 7 bases and J gave up 0 bases; unmatched junction bases: 7. The CDR3 has 16 residues. Germline CDR1 is MNHEY and CDR2 is SMNVEV (reference sequence). The CDR3 protein is CASNPTGGHSNQPQHF. The CDR3 nucleotides are TGTGCCAGCAATCCCACAGGGGGCCATAGCAATCAGCCCCAGCATTTT.

The genes are TRBV3-1 (or the pseudogene TRBV3-2) and TRBJ2-3; D not resolved. The germline V and J ends were trimmed by 4 bases and 1 base, with 18 bases remaining between them. The CDR3 has 17 amino acids. Per germline, CDR1 LGHDT and CDR2 YNNKEL (reference sequence). The CDR3 sequence: CASSPSLWNIGTDTQYF. The CDR3, as DNA: TGTGCCAGCAGCCCCTCGCTCTGGAATATTGGCACAGATACGCAGTATTTT.

This rearrangement joins TRBV18 to TRBJ2-1; 11 nucleotides align to TRBD2. This CDR3 comprises 15 residues. Germline lookup yields CDR1 KGHSH and CDR2 LQKENI. The junction had 7 bases not matched to a gene; V was cut back by 6 bases and J by 6 bases. The CDR3 DNA reads as TGTGCCAGCTCGTCTCTAGCGGGGGGTGGCAATGAGCAGTTCTTC. It translates to CASSSLAGGGNEQFF.

The rearrangement joins TRBV18 to TRBJ1-5; weak D call: TRBD1 (6 bases). CDR3 length equals 15 residues. Germline V gene sequence: CDR1 KGHSH, CDR2 LQKENI. V dropped 3 bases and J dropped 2 bases, with 11 bases sitting between them. CDR3 sequence (DNA): TGTGCCAGCTCACCCCTAGCAGGGGGCAATCAGCCCCAGCATTTT. As protein: CASSPLAGGNQPQHF.